The 6 T cell receptor beta chains below all came from one sample that was sequenced in a study of blood T cell repertoires in COVID-19. Using immunoSEQ multiplex PCR, the repertoire was profiled, and TCRdb retains in-frame clones only, with some absent. Among 110,000 to 150,000 clones, around four fifths were seen once, and the ten largest hold about 4%. Sequencing used peripheral blood. Source of these receptors: a woman of 80 years or more with acute or convalescent COVID-19.

This clone was observed once. V is TRBV5-1 and J is TRBJ2-7, with 11 bases aligning to TRBD2. Trimming cost V 4 bases and J 3 bases; bases outside gene matches: 6. From germline, CDR1 is SGHRS and CDR2 YFSETQ. This CDR3 comprises 15 residues. CDR3 residues: CASSVGLADLYEQYF. The CDR3 DNA reads TGCGCCAGCAGCGTGGGACTAGCGGACCTCTACGAGCAGTACTTC.

This clone has more than one count but fewer than ten. The V and J genes are TRBV6-5 and TRBJ1-1; D gene unclear. The CDR3 loop spans 13 amino acids. Germline V gene lookup returns CDR1 MNHEY and CDR2 SVGAGI. V lost 5 bases, J lost 1 base, and 8 bases lay in between. The CDR3 region has the DNA TGTGCCAGCAGTACGAACTCGAACACTGAAGCTTTCTTT. It is translated as CASSTNSNTEAFF.

The rearrangement joins TRBV19 to TRBJ2-5; unclear D gene. The germline V gene has CDR1 LNHDA and CDR2 SQIVND (reference sequence). The CDR3 is 14 amino acids. Trimming removed 3 bases from V and 0 bases from J, with 8 bases in between. CDR3 nucleotides: TGTGCCAGTAGTATCCTCGACAACCAAGAGACCCAGTACTTC. Translating gives CASSILDNQETQYF. Full variable domain (missing parts from reference TRBV19 and TRBJ2-5): DGGITQSPKYLFRKEGQNVTLSCEQNLNHDAMYWYRQDPGQGLRLIYYSQIVNDFQKGDIAEGYSVSREKKESFPLTVTSAQKNPTAFYLCASSILDNQETQYFGPGTRLLVL.

The chain carries TRBV3-1 (or the pseudogene TRBV3-2) and TRBJ1-6; D not resolved. Germline CDR1 LGHDT, CDR2 YNNKEL (reference sequence). V was pared by 0 bases and J by 10 bases, with 13 bases between. This CDR3 contains 15 residues. CDR3: CASSQDGDGWSPLHF. In DNA form, the CDR3 reads TGTGCCAGCAGCCAAGACGGGGATGGGTGGTCACCCCTCCACTTT.

This chain connects TRBV5-1 to TRBJ1-3; possibly TRBD1 for D (5 bases). V lost 4 bases and J lost 1, with 24 bases in between. The CDR3 length is 19 residues. Looked up from germline, CDR1 is SGHRS and CDR2 is YFSETQ. The CDR3 coding sequence is TGCGCCAGCAGCCCAAGGGCAGGGACTCCCCCAGGATCTGGAAACACCATATATTTT. This sequence encodes CASSPRAGTPPGSGNTIYF. The variable domain in full, with the rest retrieved from reference TRBV5-1 and TRBJ1-3, is KAGVTQTPRYLIKTRGQQVTLSCSPISGHRSVSWYQQTPGQGLQFLFEYFSETQRNKGNFPGRFSGRQFSNSRSEMNVSTLELGDSALYLCASSPRAGTPPGSGNTIYFGEGSWLTVV.

The chain combines TRBV5-1 with TRBJ1-5; D gene ambiguous. Deletions cut 0 bases from V and 3 bases from J, with 16 bases between. CDR1 and CDR2 from the germline V gene are SGHRS and YFSETQ. The CDR3 runs 17 residues. The CDR3 sequence is CASSLDRLGPANQPQHF. The CDR3 DNA sequence: TGCGCCAGCAGCTTGGACAGACTAGGCCCGGCCAATCAGCCCCAGCATTTT.